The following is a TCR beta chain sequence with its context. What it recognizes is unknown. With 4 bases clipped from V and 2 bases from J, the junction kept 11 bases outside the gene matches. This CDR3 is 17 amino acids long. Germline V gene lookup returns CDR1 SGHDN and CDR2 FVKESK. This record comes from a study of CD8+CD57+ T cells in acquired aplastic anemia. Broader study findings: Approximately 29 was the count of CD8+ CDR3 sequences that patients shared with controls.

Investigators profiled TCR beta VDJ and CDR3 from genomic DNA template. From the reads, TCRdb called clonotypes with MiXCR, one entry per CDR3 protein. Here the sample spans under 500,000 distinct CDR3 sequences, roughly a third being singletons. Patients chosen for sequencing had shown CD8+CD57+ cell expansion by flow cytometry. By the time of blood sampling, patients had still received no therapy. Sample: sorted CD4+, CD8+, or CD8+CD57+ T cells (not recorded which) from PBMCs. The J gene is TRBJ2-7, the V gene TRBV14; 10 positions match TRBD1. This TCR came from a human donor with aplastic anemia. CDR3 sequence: CASSLGTGAPKTYEQYF. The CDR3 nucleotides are TGTGCCAGCAGCCTCGGGACAGGGGCTCCAAAGACCTACGAGCAGTACTTC.